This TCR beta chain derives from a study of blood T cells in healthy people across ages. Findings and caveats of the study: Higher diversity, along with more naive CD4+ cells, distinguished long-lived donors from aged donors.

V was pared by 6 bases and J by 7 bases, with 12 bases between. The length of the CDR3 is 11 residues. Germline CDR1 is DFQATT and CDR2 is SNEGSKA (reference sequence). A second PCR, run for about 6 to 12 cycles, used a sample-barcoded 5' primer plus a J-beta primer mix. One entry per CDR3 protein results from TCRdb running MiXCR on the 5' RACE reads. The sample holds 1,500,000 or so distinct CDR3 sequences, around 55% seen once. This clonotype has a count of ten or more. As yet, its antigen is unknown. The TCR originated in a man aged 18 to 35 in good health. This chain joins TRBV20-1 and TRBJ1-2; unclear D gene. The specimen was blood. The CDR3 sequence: CSASAGIGYTF. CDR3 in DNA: TGCAGTGCCAGTGCCGGGATTGGCTACACCTTC.